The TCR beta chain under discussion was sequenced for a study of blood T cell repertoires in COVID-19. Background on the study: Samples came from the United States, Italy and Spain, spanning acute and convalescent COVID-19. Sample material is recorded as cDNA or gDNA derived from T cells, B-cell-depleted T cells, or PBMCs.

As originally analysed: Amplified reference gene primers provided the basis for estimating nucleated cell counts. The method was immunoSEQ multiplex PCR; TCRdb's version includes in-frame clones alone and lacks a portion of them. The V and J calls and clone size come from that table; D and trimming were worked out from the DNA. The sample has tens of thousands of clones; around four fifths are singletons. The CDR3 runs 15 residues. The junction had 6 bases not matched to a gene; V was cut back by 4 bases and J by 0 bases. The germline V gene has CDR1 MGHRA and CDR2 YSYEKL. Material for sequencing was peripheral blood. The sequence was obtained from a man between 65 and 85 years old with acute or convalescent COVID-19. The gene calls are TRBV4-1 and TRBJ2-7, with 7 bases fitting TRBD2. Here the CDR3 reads CASSLMAGDSYEQYF. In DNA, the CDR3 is TGCGCCAGCAGCCTTATGGCGGGAGACTCCTACGAGCAGTACTTC.